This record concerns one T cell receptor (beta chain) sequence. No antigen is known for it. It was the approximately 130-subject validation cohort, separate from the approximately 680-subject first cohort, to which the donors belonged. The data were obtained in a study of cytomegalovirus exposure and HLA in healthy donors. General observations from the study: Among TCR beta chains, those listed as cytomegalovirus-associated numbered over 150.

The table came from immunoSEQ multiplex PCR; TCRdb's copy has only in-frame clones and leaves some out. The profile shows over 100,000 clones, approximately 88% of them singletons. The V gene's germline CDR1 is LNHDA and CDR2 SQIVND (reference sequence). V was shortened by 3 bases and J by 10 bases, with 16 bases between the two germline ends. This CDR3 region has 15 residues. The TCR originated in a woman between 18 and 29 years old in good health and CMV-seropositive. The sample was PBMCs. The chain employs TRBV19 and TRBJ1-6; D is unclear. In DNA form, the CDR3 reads TGTGCCAGTAGTATGGGAACGCGGGTGCAGTCACCCCTCCACTTT. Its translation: CASSMGTRVQSPLHF.